A selection of T cell receptor beta chains follows, all from one sample in a study of cytomegalovirus exposure and HLA in healthy donors. Clones were read by immunoSEQ multiplex PCR, and TCRdb kept only the in-frame ones, dropping some. The sample yields about 87,000 clones, around 70% seen once. Sequencing used PBMCs. These receptors were obtained from a young man in good health and CMV-seropositive. CDR3s include the opening cysteine and the closing phenylalanine or tryptophan. A D gene is named only where the DNA matches it firmly. Some rows have no size entry. The others give once, few or many, or a class for an expanded clone.

D gene	V gene	clone size	J gene	CDR3 DNA	CDR3 protein
TRBD2	TRBV19	-	TRBJ2-2	TGTGCCACCTCACCGGGACTAGCGGTCGGGGAGCTGTTTTTT	CATSPGLAVGELFF
TRBD1	TRBV10-1	-	TRBJ2-7	TGCGCCAGCAGTCCCGGGACAGGGTTTGAGCAGTACTTC	CASSPGTGFEQYF
-	TRBV7-2	-	TRBJ1-1	TGTGCCAGCAGCTTCCCGGGACACTATGAAGCTTTCTTT	CASSFPGHYEAFF
-	TRBV29-1	-	TRBJ2-7	TGCAGCGTTGAAAGAGGTGCCGAGCAGTACTTC	CSVERGAEQYF
-	TRBV7-9	once	TRBJ1-5	TGTGCCAGCAGCTTAGAGGGAGTGGAACAGCCCCAGCATTTT	CASSLEGVEQPQHF
-	TRBV5-1	-	TRBJ2-2	TGCGCCAGCAGCTTGTTAGGGGACACCGGGGAGCTGTTTTTT	CASSLLGDTGELFF
-	TRBV7-2	-	TRBJ2-3	TGTGCCAGCAGCTTAGTCACCGGGGGCACAGATACGCAGTATTTT	CASSLVTGGTDTQYF
TRBD2	TRBV27	once	TRBJ2-3	TGTGCCAGCAGACCTAGCGGGAGCCCCAGCACAGATACGCAGTATTTT	CASRPSGSPSTDTQYF
TRBD1	TRBV18	once	TRBJ1-2	TGTGCCAGCTCACCGTCACAGGGGGGTTTCGACTATGGCTACACCTTC	CASSPSQGGFDYGYTF
-	TRBV2	few	TRBJ1-2	TGTGCCAGCAGTGCTTCAGGCTCTAACTATGGCTACACCTTC	CASSASGSNYGYTF
TRBD1	TRBV7-2	-	TRBJ2-7	TGTGCCAGCAGCTATGACAGGGACGGGTACGAGCAGTACTTC	CASSYDRDGYEQYF
TRBD1	TRBV5-1	once	TRBJ2-1	TGCGCCAGCAGCATAGGACAGGGGGCACACAATGAGCAGTTCTTC	CASSIGQGAHNEQFF
-	TRBV5-6	-	TRBJ2-7	TGTGCCAGCAGCTTGGCCGTCGGCTCCTACGAGCAGTACTTC	CASSLAVGSYEQYF
-	TRBV5-1	-	TRBJ1-4	TGCGCCAGCAGCTTAGAGCCCCAGGGCCGGGAAAAACTGTTTTTT	CASSLEPQGREKLFF
TRBD1	TRBV10-2	-	TRBJ2-2	TGCGCCAGCAACCCCGGGACAGGGTCCGGGGAGCTGTTTTTT	CASNPGTGSGELFF